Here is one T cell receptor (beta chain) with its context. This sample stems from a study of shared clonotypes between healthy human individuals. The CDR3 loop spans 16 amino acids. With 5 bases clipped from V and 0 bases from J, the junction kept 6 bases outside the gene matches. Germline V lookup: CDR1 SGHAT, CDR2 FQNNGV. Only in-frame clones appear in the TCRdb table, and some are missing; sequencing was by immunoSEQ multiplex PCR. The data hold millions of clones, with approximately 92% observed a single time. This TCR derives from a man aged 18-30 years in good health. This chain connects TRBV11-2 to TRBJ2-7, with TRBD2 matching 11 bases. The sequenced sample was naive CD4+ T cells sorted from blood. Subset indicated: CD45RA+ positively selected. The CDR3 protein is CASSTGTSGYSYEQYF. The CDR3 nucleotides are TGTGCCAGCAGCACTGGGACTAGCGGCTACTCCTACGAGCAGTACTTC.